This T cell receptor beta chain was identified during a study of regulatory T cells in long-lasting Graves disease. Overall study: The criterion for persistent Graves' disease was over 5 years of antithyroid drugs with positive TSH receptor antibodies.

Construction of TCR beta libraries relied on iRepertoire HTBI primers and on Arm-PCR targeting CDR3 regions. TCRdb passed the multiplex PCR reads through MiXCR, listing each CDR3 protein once. The data show around 460,000 distinct CDR3 sequences, with approximately 22% seen just once and less than 15% held by the top ten. This clonotype was picked up many times. Described time point: persistent/refractory GD, antithyroid drugs over 5 years with positive TRAb. With RNA extracted from PBMCs as input, the TCR library was made. The sequence came from a female donor with Graves disease. The material sequenced was peripheral blood mononuclear cells (PBMCs), taken when the disease was refractory, from a patient treated with antithyroid drugs.

CDR3: CASSKRTENQPQHF. The DNA for the CDR3 is TGTGCCAGCAGCAAACGGACAGAAAATCAGCCCCAGCATTTT. V is TRBV2 and J is TRBJ1-5, with D possibly being TRBD1 (6 bases). This CDR3 has 14 amino acids. V was trimmed by 6 bases and J by 4 bases, leaving 13 bases between them. Germline-derived CDR1 and CDR2 are SNHLY and FYNNEI.